This entry lists 21 T cell receptor beta chains sequenced from one sample in a study of blood T cell repertoires in COVID-19. Repertoires were generated with immunoSEQ multiplex PCR, while TCRdb's copy carries only in-frame clones and drops some. The table lists about 150,000 clones, more than 85% of them singletons. The sample taken for sequencing was peripheral blood. The receptors were sampled from a woman aged 65 to 85 with acute or convalescent COVID-19.

The rearrangement links TRBV9 to TRBJ2-2; 9 positions agree with TRBD2. The V segment lost 3 bases and the J segment 4 bases; nucleotides outside the gene matches: 10. This CDR3 is built from 17 residues. Germline V gene sequence: CDR1 SGDLS, CDR2 YYNGEE. Written as DNA, the CDR3 is TGTGCCAGCAGCGGGGGGAAGGGGACTAGCCTCACCGGGGAGCTGTTTTTT. This sequence encodes CASSGGKGTSLTGELFF.

The chain recombines TRBV7-2 with TRBJ2-5; no clear D gene. This CDR3 is built from 14 residues. Looked up from germline, CDR1 is SGHTA and CDR2 is FQGNSA. V was trimmed by 1 base and J by 6 bases, leaving 12 bases between them. This CDR3 is CASSLVGGGQTQYF. Here the CDR3 DNA reads TGTGCCAGCAGCTTAGTAGGTGGTGGGCAGACCCAGTACTTC. Drawing the rest from reference TRBV7-2 and TRBJ2-5, the complete variable domain is GAGVSQSPSNKVTEKGKDVELRCDPISGHTALYWYRQSLGQGLEFLIYFQGNSAPDKSGLPSDRFSAERTGGSVSTLTIQRTQQEDSAVYLCASSLVGGGQTQYFGPGTRLLVL.

As concerns this clone: This same CDR3 is encoded by further DNA sequences in the sample. V gene TRBV5-1 combines with J gene TRBJ2-3, with D hard to call. Germline V gene data show CDR1 as SGHRS and CDR2 as YFSETQ. The CDR3 loop spans 12 amino acids. Trimming pared 0 bases from V and 4 bases from J, leaving 3 bases between. CDR3 sequence (DNA): TGCGCCAGCAGCTTGGCCTCAGATACGCAGTATTTT. It codes for CASSLASDTQYF.

V gene TRBV1 combines with J gene TRBJ2-7; TRBD2, the table's D call, lacks a check against the DNA. TRBV1 is described as a pseudogene. The CDR3 sequence is 13 residues long. CDR3 DNA sequence: TGCACCAGCAAACCACTACAAGCATACGAGCAGTACGTC. This gives the protein CTSKPLQAYEQYV.

The rearrangement uses TRBV7-2 and TRBJ1-2; 7 nucleotides line up with TRBD1. Losses at the gene ends were 5 bases for V and 4 bases for J; bases not matched to a gene: 10. The germline CDR1 and CDR2 sequences are SGHTA and FQGNSA. This CDR3 has 15 residues. The CDR3 sequence is CASSNRGRGAYGYTF. The CDR3, as DNA: TGTGCCAGCAGCAACAGGGGAAGAGGGGCCTATGGCTACACCTTC. The whole variable domain, filled in from reference TRBV7-2 and TRBJ1-2, reads GAGVSQSPSNKVTEKGKDVELRCDPISGHTALYWYRQSLGQGLEFLIYFQGNSAPDKSGLPSDRFSAERTGGSVSTLTIQRTQQEDSAVYLCASSNRGRGAYGYTFGSGTRLTVV.

The chain recombines TRBV28 with TRBJ1-5; no clear D gene. Germline assignment: CDR1 MDHEN and CDR2 SYDVKM. The CDR3 sequence is 12 residues long. Trimming stripped 2 bases from V and 11 bases from J, with 10 bases between. The DNA of the CDR3 is TGTGCCAGCAGTTTACCCCGGGAAGCCCAGCATTTT. Its protein is CASSLPREAQHF.

This chain connects TRBV11-1 to TRBJ1-1, with TRBD1 as a possible D gene (6 bases). Germline CDR1 reads SGHAT; CDR2 reads FQDESV (reference sequence). V lost 1 base and J 6 bases, leaving 9 bases between the germline ends. The CDR3 totals 13 residues. The CDR3 loop is CASSLEQGSEAFF. The CDR3 bases are TGTGCCAGCAGCTTAGAACAGGGCTCTGAAGCTTTCTTT.

V and J are TRBV6-5 and TRBJ1-5, with D possibly matching TRBD1 (6 bases). This CDR3 comprises 15 residues. The ends were cut back, 2 bases at V and 6 bases at J, with 14 bases in the middle. CDR1 and CDR2 from the germline V gene are MNHEY and SVGAGI. CDR3 bases: TGTGCCAGCAGTTACCCACAGGGCTTAGGTCAGCCCCAGCATTTT. It translates to CASSYPQGLGQPQHF.

The chain combines TRBV10-3 with TRBJ1-4; TRBD1 agrees at 8 bases. The trim removed 6 bases at V and 7 bases at J, leaving 10 bases unmatched. This CDR3 has 15 residues. The V gene's germline CDR1 is ENHRY and CDR2 SYGVKD. In DNA form, the CDR3 reads TGTGCCATCAGCCCTGGGACAGGCCCGAGTGAAAAACTGTTTTTT. As protein: CAISPGTGPSEKLFF.

Concerning this clone: Other DNA sequences in the same sample also yield this CDR3. The chain joins TRBV19 to TRBJ2-3; D perhaps matches TRBD2 (5 bases). CDR1 and CDR2 (germline): LNHDA, SQIVND (reference sequence). This CDR3 comprises 13 residues. V gave up 6 bases and J gave up 1 base, with 8 bases separating them. This CDR3 reads CASSLSGTDTQYF. The DNA for the CDR3 is TGTGCCAGTAGCCTTAGCGGCACAGATACGCAGTATTTT.

The chain has TRBV6-2 or TRBV6-3 and TRBJ1-2; weak D call: TRBD1 (6 bases). This CDR3 comprises 13 residues. V lost 3 bases to trimming and J lost 4 bases, with 9 bases between them. Germline CDR1 MNHEY, CDR2 SVGEGT. The DNA for the CDR3 is TGTGCCAGCAGTTATGGGGGCGGCTATGGCTACACCTTC. It codes for CASSYGGGYGYTF.

The chain carries TRBV29-1 and TRBJ1-6, with D maybe TRBD1 (6 bases). CDR1 is SQVTM and CDR2 is ANQGSEA in the germline V gene. The germline V and J ends were trimmed by 4 bases and 8 bases, with 12 bases remaining between them. The CDR3 is 13 amino acids. CDR3 sequence: CSVAEGEYSPLHF. DNA for the CDR3: TGCAGCGTTGCCGAGGGGGAATATTCACCCCTCCACTTT.

The J gene is TRBJ2-5, the V gene TRBV5-1; the match to TRBD1 covers 10 bases. Germline V gene lookup returns CDR1 SGHRS and CDR2 YFSETQ. The CDR3 extends over 14 amino acids. With V trimmed by 4 bases and J by 4 bases, 4 bases remained unmatched. The CDR3, as DNA: TGCGCCAGCAGCCAAAGGACAGGGGGAGAGACCCAGTACTTC. Protein: CASSQRTGGETQYF.

This chain links TRBV5-1 with TRBJ2-1, with 10 bases aligning to TRBD2. Germline lookup yields CDR1 SGHRS and CDR2 YFSETQ. The CDR3 contains 18 residues. V dropped 0 bases and J dropped 4; count of bases not matched to a gene: 10. As DNA, the CDR3 is TGCGCCAGCAGCTTGGGGGCTAGCGGGGGATCGAAATACAATGAGCAGTTCTTC. Translated, it gives CASSLGASGGSKYNEQFF.

This rearrangement joins TRBV5-1 to TRBJ1-2; TRBD1 might be the D (5 bases). CDR3 size: 13 residues. Per the germline V gene, CDR1 is SGHRS and CDR2 is YFSETQ. Trimming stripped 3 bases from V and 4 bases from J, with 10 bases between. CDR3 DNA: TGCGCCAGCAGCTGGACATCTGGCTATGGCTACACCTTC. It specifies CASSWTSGYGYTF.

The chain links TRBV4-1 to TRBJ1-5; D unclear. CDR3 length: 16 residues. CDR1 and CDR2 (germline): MGHRA, YSYEKL. The V end was cut by 4 bases, the J end by 3 bases, with 16 bases between. CDR3 loop: CASSRVGGSDNQPQHF. The CDR3 DNA follows: TGCGCCAGCAGCCGCGTTGGAGGGAGCGACAATCAGCCCCAGCATTTT.

The V call is TRBV7-9, the J call TRBJ1-2, with D tentatively TRBD1 (5 bases). Trimming pared 5 bases from V and 0 bases from J, leaving 16 bases between. In germline, CDR1 is SEHNR, CDR2 FQNEAQ (reference sequence). This CDR3 contains 16 residues. CDR3 DNA sequence: TGTGCCAGCAGCAAACCTCGGGGGGAAACTAACTATGGCTACACCTTC. Residues: CASSKPRGETNYGYTF.

The chain has TRBV5-4 and TRBJ2-2; 7 bases are a match to TRBD1. This CDR3 spans 15 amino acids. CDR1 and CDR2 (germline): SGHNT, YYREEE (reference sequence). J lost 6 bases, V lost 4 bases, and 9 bases had no gene match. The CDR3 here is CASSARAGGAGELFF. Here the CDR3 DNA reads TGTGCCAGCAGCGCCAGGGCAGGGGGTGCCGGGGAGCTGTTTTTT.

This chain uses TRBV15 with TRBJ1-6; 8 positions match TRBD1. The V segment lost 0 bases and the J segment 2 bases; nucleotides outside the gene matches: 15. Germline V CDR1 and CDR2: LNHNV, YYDKDF (reference sequence). The CDR3 is made up of 21 amino acids. The CDR3 spells CATSRDPQGARKGPYNSPLHF. DNA of the CDR3: TGTGCCACCAGCAGAGATCCGCAGGGGGCGCGGAAAGGGCCCTATAATTCACCCCTCCACTTT. Full variable domain (remainder filled in from reference TRBV15 and TRBJ1-6): DAMVIQNPRYQVTQFGKPVTLSCSQTLNHNVMYWYQQKSSQAPKLLFHYYDKDFNNEADTPDNFQSRRPNTSFCFLDIRSPGLGDTAMYLCATSRDPQGARKGPYNSPLHFGNGTRLTVT.

The chain recombines TRBV9 with TRBJ2-2, with TRBD1 identical over 8 bases. The CDR3 loop spans 16 amino acids. V dropped 3 bases and J dropped 5; count of bases not matched to a gene: 9. Germline lookup yields CDR1 SGDLS and CDR2 YYNGEE. The CDR3 DNA follows: TGTGCCAGCAGCGGACGTCCAGGGGGCTATACCGGGGAGCTGTTTTTT. Translation gives CASSGRPGGYTGELFF.

This clone was detected once. This sequence joins TRBV7-6 and TRBJ1-3; TRBD1 might be the D (5 bases). The CDR3 has 15 residues. V was clipped by 7 bases and J by 4 bases, with 17 bases between them. Germline-derived CDR1 and CDR2 are SGHVS and FNYEAQ. CDR3 amino acids: CASTDTWAGGNTIYF. The CDR3 DNA reads TGTGCCAGCACCGATACGTGGGCAGGGGGAAACACCATATATTTT. Supplemented by reference TRBV7-6 and TRBJ1-3, the full variable domain reads GAGVSQSPRYKVTKRGQDVALRCDPISGHVSLYWYRQALGQGPEFLTYFNYEAQQDKSGLPNDRFSAERPEGSISTLTIQRTEQRDSAMYRCASTDTWAGGNTIYFGEGSWLTVV.